The table lists the clone carrying this T cell receptor (beta chain) with a few counts. Germline V gene data show CDR1 as MNHNS and CDR2 as SASEGT. Trimming removed 5 bases at V and 0 bases at J, with 12 bases between. The CDR3 spans 15 residues. This specimen belongs to a study of T cells in Graves' hyperthyroidism and ophthalmopathy. The CDR3 regions of TCR beta were amplified from RNA transcripts. A set of HTBI primers served as the primers for a first-round RT-PCR of the TCR CDR3. TCRdb called the multiplex PCR reads again in MiXCR, with one record for every CDR3 protein. This repertoire shows under 350,000 distinct CDR3 sequences, 21% found once; its top ten account for over 45%.

This TCR was sampled from a woman between 50 and 59 years old with Graves' hyperthyroidism. The chain has TRBV6-1 and TRBJ2-3; tentative D call: TRBD2 (6 bases). Sequencing used blood. This chain's CDR3 is CASSFSGPSTDTQYF. The CDR3 region has the DNA TGTGCCAGCAGTTTTAGCGGCCCTAGCACAGATACGCAGTATTTT.